Sequencing of this T cell receptor beta chain was carried out in a study of radiation and T cells in renal cell carcinoma (dated by TCRdb to 2018 to 2021). Turning to the overall study: Samples came from a clinical trial, in which primary renal cell carcinomas received 15 Gy stereotactic body radiation therapy followed by nephrectomy 4 weeks later. Across all 50 or so samples, 4,016,671 unique CDR3 nucleotide sequences, encoding 2.5 million to 3 million unique CDR3 amino acid sequences, were identified. In total, 50 to 60 samples underwent TCR beta sequencing: about 25 tumors plus 27 peripheral blood samples. Paper-wide results and their limitations: With a single-armed trial design, the study had no way to address how radiation dose or scheduling affects the TCR repertoire. Tracking of blood repertoire dynamics stopped at three to four weeks after treatment, with no follow-up past that point. In blood, the top tumor clonotypes increased between baseline and 2 weeks post-radiation and then shrank by 4 weeks, which suggests that tumor-resident clones expanded only transiently. Because pretreatment tumor biopsies were not available, the study could not determine whether clonotypes were already present within the tumor at baseline.

The immunoSEQ kit was used, according to the manufacturer's recommendations, to generate TCR beta libraries from genomic DNA. For library preparation, a first multiplex PCR was performed with proprietary primers, followed by a second PCR in which unique barcodes were added, and bead cleanups were performed after each round. Each sample batch included a kit-provided positive control reaction and a negative control reaction. The final libraries were assessed on an Agilent 4200 TapeStation D1000 ScreenTape, pooled by volume, and quantified by qPCR. An Illumina NextSeq500 fitted with a MidOutput 150-cycle cartridge performed the sequencing, running 156 Read1 cycles and 15 Index1 cycles with the kit's custom primers. The pooled library was loaded at 0.95 to 1 pM with approximately 20% PhiX control spiked in. In the paper's pipeline: Vendor-processed data were analyzed in R, with a clonotype defined as all T cells sharing the same CDR3 nucleotide sequence. For clone abundance analyses, frequencies were normalized to the 10,000 most abundant clones in each sample. Public T cell clones, averaging fewer than five per sample, were removed before analysis. A difference in abundance of at least 32-fold between compartments was used to define tumor-enriched and baseline blood-enriched clonotypes. A beta-binomial differential abundance model was applied to find clonotypes that expanded or contracted between blood time points. Similarity between tumor and blood repertoires was quantified using the Baroni-Urbani and Buser coefficient, and groups were compared with two-tailed Wilcoxon tests in R. TCRdb took over this immuneACCESS table, retaining in-frame rearrangements with V and J assigned. Such tables are incomplete; in checked studies, under half of the missing clones stem from an unresolved V gene, and the remainder is unexplained. V and J calls plus clone size are reproduced from that table; the DNA served to infer D and trimming. A total of 55,000 to 65,000 clones appear in this sample, over 70% of them only once. Of the sample, 6% to 8% is held by the ten largest clones.

According to the study, the label for this sample's time point signals: baseline pretreatment blood. The treatment or condition label here, explained by the study, means: 15 Gy SBRT to primary tumor, nephrectomy 4 weeks later. To follow tumor-enriched clonotypes, peripheral blood was collected serially from radiation-treated patients at baseline and again at 2 weeks and 4 weeks after SBRT. All patients had renal cell carcinoma with clear cell pathology. Genomic DNA for TCR sequencing was prepared using the QIAamp DNA Blood Mini Kit (Qiagen). The analyses included only samples that passed all quality control checks. From its cysteine to its phenylalanine, the CDR3 spans 17 amino acids. Only the CDR3 portion is preserved as DNA: 51 bases, with reading frame beginning at the first base. Trimming takes 6 bases off V and 0 bases off J; junction bases not matched to a gene: 9. CDR1 and CDR2, looked up from the germline V gene (reference sequence), are SGHNT and YYREEE.

As for this clone: No cognate antigen has been identified for it. No base-level quality is on record; no much larger clone is a single base apart.

The V and J segments used are TRBV5-4 and TRBJ2-6; 7 junctional bases match TRBD1. The source of this sequence is a man aged 60-69 years with renal cell carcinoma. Source: blood, taken from a patient whose treatment included radiotherapy and nephrectomy. The CDR3 reads CASISGTVHSGANVLTF. The nucleotide sequence reads TGTGCCAGCATATCCGGGACAGTTCACTCTGGGGCCAACGTCCTGACTTTC.